These 8 T cell receptor beta chains were sequenced from one sample in a study of T cell clusters in autoimmune cytopenias. Multiplex touch-down PCR amplified TRB using TRB-A and TRB-B pools in one tube. TCRdb reanalyzed the multiplex PCR reads and collapses them to one entry per CDR3 protein, without DNA. The listing records more than 13,000 distinct CDR3 sequences. Each sample's input was 250 to 300 ng genomic DNA, 35,000 to 40,000 genome equivalents. Sample: peripheral blood. The receptors stem from a human donor with an autoimmune cytopenia or autoimmune hepatitis (not recorded which).

V is TRBV5-6 and J is TRBJ2-1; TCRdb's D call, TRBD2, is unchecked because there is no DNA. The CDR3 totals 15 residues. Germline V gene sequence: CDR1 SGHDT, CDR2 YYEEEE. CDR3 residues: CASSLRREFDNEQFF.

The chain recombines TRBV12-3 or TRBV12-4 with TRBJ1-3. This CDR3 has 15 residues. The CDR3 loop reads CASSFLAGSGNTIYF.

V is TRBV5-4 and J is TRBJ2-3; TCRdb lists TRBD2, though no DNA is available to test this call. This CDR3 comprises 16 residues. The germline CDR1 and CDR2 sequences are SGHNT and YYREEE (reference sequence). This CDR3 is CASSLIQRSGTDTQYF.

The rearrangement links TRBV5-4 to TRBJ1-2. Germline CDR1 SGHNT, CDR2 YYREEE (reference sequence). This CDR3 region has 14 residues. Here the CDR3 reads CASSSLDGPIGYTF.

Here the CDR3 reads CASSYSNRNNQPQHF. The chain is built from TRBV6-2 or TRBV6-3 and TRBJ1-5. Germline V gene sequence: CDR1 MNHEY, CDR2 SVGEGT. This CDR3 has 15 residues.

The chain has TRBV5-1 and TRBJ2-7; absent DNA, TCRdb's TRBD1 call cannot be checked. The CDR3 is made up of 16 amino acids. CDR1 SGHRS and CDR2 YFSETQ come from the germline V gene. This CDR3 reads CASSLTPPRDIYEQYF.

Considering frequency, this clonotype is medium-sized. The chain combines TRBV19 with TRBJ2-1; TCRdb's D call, TRBD2, is unchecked because there is no DNA. The germline V gene has CDR1 LNHDA and CDR2 SQIVND (reference sequence). The CDR3 is made up of 16 amino acids. CDR3 in amino acids: CASRAGSPVTYNEQFF.

The chain has TRBV19 and TRBJ2-1; absent DNA, TCRdb's TRBD2 call cannot be checked. The CDR3 runs 17 residues. The germline CDR1 and CDR2 sequences are LNHDA and SQIVND (reference sequence). CDR3 in amino acids: CASSPRLAASSYNEQFF. Full variable domain (remainder filled in from reference TRBV19 and TRBJ2-1): DGGITQSPKYLFRKEGQNVTLSCEQNLNHDAMYWYRQDPGQGLRLIYYSQIVNDFQKGDIAEGYSVSREKKESFPLTVTSAQKNPTAFYLCASSPRLAASSYNEQFFGPGTRLTVL.